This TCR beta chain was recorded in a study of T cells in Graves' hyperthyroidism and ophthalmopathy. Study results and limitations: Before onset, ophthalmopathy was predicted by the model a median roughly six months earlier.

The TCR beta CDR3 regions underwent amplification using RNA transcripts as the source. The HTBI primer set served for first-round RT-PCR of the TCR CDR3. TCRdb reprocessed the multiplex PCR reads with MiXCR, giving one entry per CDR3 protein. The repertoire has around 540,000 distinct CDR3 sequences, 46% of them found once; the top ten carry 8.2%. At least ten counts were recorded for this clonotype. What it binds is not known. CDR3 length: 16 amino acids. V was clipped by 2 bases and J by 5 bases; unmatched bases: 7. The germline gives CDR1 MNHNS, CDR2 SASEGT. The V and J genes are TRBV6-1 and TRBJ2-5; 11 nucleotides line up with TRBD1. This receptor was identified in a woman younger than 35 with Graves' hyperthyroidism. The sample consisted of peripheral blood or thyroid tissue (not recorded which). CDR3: CASSELSGTGGETQYF. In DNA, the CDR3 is TGTGCCAGCAGTGAACTTTCCGGGACAGGGGGTGAGACCCAGTACTTC.